This TCR beta chain comes out of a study of blood T cell repertoires in COVID-19. As for the study in general: From T cells, B-cell-depleted T cells, or PBMCs came the material, which was cDNA or gDNA.

Deletions cut 2 bases from V and 6 bases from J, with 3 bases between. Germline assignment: CDR1 SGHRS and CDR2 YFSETQ. The CDR3 has 11 amino acids. Here immunoSEQ multiplex PCR was the method, and the copy in TCRdb shows in-frame clones only, minus some. The sample yields about 120,000 clones, 85% to 90% seen once. The count of this clone is one. The chain joins TRBV5-1 to TRBJ2-1; D unresolved. The receptor was derived from a woman at least 80 years old with acute or convalescent COVID-19. Sequencing was done on a sample of peripheral blood. For the CDR3, the DNA is TGCGCCAGCAGCTTAGCCAATGAGCAGTTCTTC. Translating gives CASSLANEQFF.